This is a list of T cell receptor beta chains from one sample in a study of T cell responses to AZD1222 COVID-19 vaccine. Repertoires were generated with immunoSEQ multiplex PCR, while TCRdb's copy carries only in-frame clones and drops some. This table holds some 70,000 clones, 75% to 90% found once. Material: peripheral blood, obtained 28 days after the second AZD1222 dose. These TCRs come from an adult who received the AZD1222 COVID-19 vaccine. CDR3s include the opening cysteine and the closing phenylalanine or tryptophan. A D gene is named only where the DNA matches it firmly. Clone size is given for some rows only: seen once, a few or many times, or a class if the clone is expanded.

>TRBD1|TRBJ2-3|TRBV7-8|.
CASSRGSGQIGNTQYF
TGTGCCAGCAGCCGTGGATCGGGACAGATTGGAAATACGCAGTATTTT
>.|TRBJ2-2|TRBV6-6|.
CASSKTSLGGELFF
TGTGCCAGCAGCAAGACTAGTTTAGGCGGGGAGCTGTTTTTT
>TRBD2|TRBJ2-1|TRBV27|.
CASSLPGRGGRFEQFF
TGTGCCAGCAGTTTACCTGGGCGGGGGGGCCGTTTTGAGCAGTTCTTC
>.|TRBJ1-4|TRBV3-1/TRBV3-2|.
CASSQTAEKLFF
TGTGCCAGCAGCCAGACAGCTGAAAAACTGTTTTTT
>.|TRBJ2-3|TRBV4-1|.
CASSQGGGLPTDTQYF
TGCGCCAGCAGCCAGGGTGGGGGGTTACCCACAGATACGCAGTATTTT
>.|TRBJ2-7|TRBV27|.
CASSFWDRVYEQYF
TGTGCCAGCAGTTTTTGGGATAGGGTCTACGAGCAGTACTTC
>TRBD1|TRBJ2-7|TRBV9|.
CASKKGQGYEQYF
TGTGCCAGCAAGAAGGGACAGGGCTACGAGCAGTACTTC
>.|TRBJ1-2|TRBV3-1/TRBV3-2|.
CASSQGREGASGYTF
TGTGCCAGCAGCCAAGGGCGAGAGGGAGCGAGTGGCTACACCTTC
>TRBD2|TRBJ2-3|TRBV10-2|.
CASRRTSGGLIVGTDTQYF
TGCGCCAGCAGGAGGACTAGCGGGGGGTTGATTGTAGGCACAGATACGCAGTATTTT
>.|TRBJ2-2|TRBV5-1|.
CASSAEDTGELFF
TGCGCCAGCAGCGCGGAAGACACCGGGGAGCTGTTTTTT
>.|TRBJ1-2|TRBV5-1|.
CASSLGGYGYTF
TGCGCCAGCAGCTTGGGGGGATACGGCTACACCTTC
>.|TRBJ1-1|TRBV27|once
CASSLMGQNTEAFF
TGTGCCAGCAGTTTGATGGGACAGAACACTGAAGCTTTCTTT
>TRBD2|TRBJ2-7|TRBV5-1|once
CASSLGTSGGAYEQYF
TGCGCCAGCAGCTTGGGGACTAGCGGGGGGGCCTACGAGCAGTACTTC
>.|TRBJ1-6|TRBV5-1|.
CASSSGTGNSPLHF
TGCGCCAGCAGCTCCGGGACTGGAAATTCACCCCTCCACTTT
>TRBD1|TRBJ1-4|TRBV9|.
CASSPSGGNEKLFF
TGTGCCAGCAGCCCATCAGGGGGTAATGAAAAACTGTTTTTT
>.|TRBJ2-5|TRBV20-1|.
CSAPGEATQYF
TGCAGTGCTCCTGGGGAGGCGACCCAGTACTTC
>TRBD1|TRBJ2-1|TRBV4-3|.
CASSQRGVTTTGVGYNEQFF
TGCGCCAGCAGCCAAAGGGGAGTGACGACAACAGGGGTGGGATACAATGAGCAGTTCTTC
>TRBD2|TRBJ2-5|TRBV6-5|.
CASTEPGLAGPRYF
TGTGCCAGCACCGAGCCGGGACTAGCGGGACCTCGCTACTTC
>.|TRBJ1-1|TRBV4-3|.
CASSREDDIGLERAVNTEAFF
TGCGCCAGCAGCCGTGAAGACGACATTGGTTTGGAAAGGGCGGTGAACACTGAAGCTTTCTTT
>TRBD1|TRBJ1-6|TRBV10-2|.
CASRRDRGTYNSPLHF
TGCGCCAGCAGGAGGGACAGGGGTACCTATAATTCACCCCTCCACTTT
>TRBD2|TRBJ2-3|TRBV2|.
CASSVAGHTSTDTQYF
TGTGCCAGCAGTGTAGCGGGGCACACTAGCACAGATACGCAGTATTTT
>.|TRBJ1-2|TRBV27|once
CASTRPGSYGYTF
TGTGCCAGCACTCGCCCGGGGTCCTATGGCTACACCTTC
>.|TRBJ2-7|TRBV15|.
CATSRGGRRGSYEQYF
TGTGCCACCAGCAGGGGGGGGCGGAGGGGATCCTACGAGCAGTACTTC
>.|TRBJ1-1|TRBV11-3|.
CASSLDGRMNTEAFF
TGTGCCAGCAGCTTAGACGGGCGGATGAACACTGAAGCTTTCTTT
>.|TRBJ2-5|TRBV19|.
CASTQGNQETQYF
TGTGCCAGTACCCAGGGCAACCAAGAGACCCAGTACTTC
>.|TRBJ1-5|TRBV4-1|.
CASSQPGRDQPQHF
TGCGCCAGCAGCCAGCCGGGAAGAGATCAGCCCCAGCATTTT
>.|TRBJ2-7|TRBV5-6|.
CASSLAGEQYF
TGTGCCAGCAGCTTGGCCGGCGAGCAGTACTTC